The 18 T cell receptor beta chains listed next were all sequenced from one sample in a study of a mutant IDH1 vaccine in newly diagnosed glioma. As to time point: week 5, during vaccination. The study gave 300 ug of mutant IDH1 20-mer peptide per vaccine dose, with topical imiquimod. Generated by immunoSEQ multiplex PCR, the TCRdb table keeps only in-frame clones and is missing some. The repertoire has 30,000 to 35,000 clones, roughly three fifths of them found once; the top ten carry 9.5% to 12%. These receptors' antigens are unknown. Sample: PBMCs, taken from a glioma patient whose treatment included an IDH1 peptide vaccine. The receptors were gathered from a woman between 18 and 30 years old with glioma.

This clone came up a few times. The chain recombines TRBV4-3 with TRBJ1-3; D gene ambiguous. V was pared by 0 bases and J by 4 bases, with 7 bases between. The CDR3 runs to 14 residues. CDR1 and CDR2 (germline): LGHNA, YSLEER. CDR3 DNA: TGCGCCAGCAGCCAAGATGTGGCAGGAAACACCATATATTTT. Its translation is CASSQDVAGNTIYF.

In nucleotides, the CDR3 is TGCGCCAGCAGCCCATATGAAAGCGGGGGGCCCGGGGAGCTGTTTTTT. As protein: CASSPYESGGPGELFF. J is TRBJ2-2 and V is TRBV5-1, with TRBD2 matching 9 bases. Germline CDR1 and CDR2: SGHRS and YFSETQ. This CDR3 region has 16 residues. V lost 4 bases to trimming and J lost 6 bases; unmatched junction nucleotides: 10.

V usage is TRBV15 and J usage is TRBJ1-3, with D possibly being TRBD1 (5 bases). V dropped 3 bases and J dropped 2 bases, with 8 bases sitting between them. The CDR3 totals 14 residues. Germline CDR1 reads LNHNV; CDR2 reads YYDKDF (reference sequence). DNA of the CDR3: TGTGCCACCAGCAGGCAGGGCCCTGGAAACACCATATATTTT. Its protein product is CATSRQGPGNTIYF.

The rearrangement links TRBV7-2 to TRBJ2-7; 11 bases fit TRBD2. The junction had 10 bases not matched to a gene; V was cut back by 5 bases and J by 4 bases. Germline V gene data show CDR1 as SGHTA and CDR2 as FQGNSA. There are 16 residues in the CDR3. In DNA, the CDR3 is TGTGCCAGCAGCCCGAGGGGGACTAGCGGACTATACGAGCAGTACTTC. This encodes CASSPRGTSGLYEQYF. Full variable domain (outside the CDR3, taken from reference TRBV7-2 and TRBJ2-7): GAGVSQSPSNKVTEKGKDVELRCDPISGHTALYWYRQSLGQGLEFLIYFQGNSAPDKSGLPSDRFSAERTGGSVSTLTIQRTQQEDSAVYLCASSPRGTSGLYEQYFGPGTRLTVT.

The genes are TRBV5-4 and TRBJ1-2; possibly TRBD1 for D (6 bases). This CDR3 comprises 16 residues. Trimming took off 5 bases at V and 0 bases at J, with 17 bases between the two ends. Germline-derived CDR1 and CDR2 are SGHNT and YYREEE (reference sequence). CDR3 amino acids: CASSRGTSGANYGYTF. The CDR3 region has the DNA TGTGCCAGCAGTCGGGGGACCTCAGGGGCTAACTATGGCTACACCTTC. The whole variable domain, filled in from reference TRBV5-4 and TRBJ1-2, reads ETGVTQSPTHLIKTRGQQVTLRCSSQSGHNTVSWYQQALGQGPQFIFQYYREEENGRGNFPPRFSGLQFPNYSSELNVNALELDDSALYLCASSRGTSGANYGYTFGSGTRLTVV.

The table lists this clone with a few counts. V is TRBV19 and J is TRBJ1-1, with a tentative D call TRBD1 (6 bases). Germline V CDR1 and CDR2: LNHDA, SQIVND (reference sequence). Between the trimmed V and J ends, which lost 6 bases and 7 bases, there was a span of 18 bases. The CDR3 is 14 residues long. CDR3 nucleotides: TGTGCCAGTAGGGGAGTTGATTTGGGACATGAAGCTTTCTTT. It encodes CASRGVDLGHEAFF.

CDR3 loop: CAISGSLRETQYF. CDR3 sequence (DNA): TGTGCCATCTCAGGATCGTTGAGGGAGACCCAGTACTTC. V is TRBV7-2 and J is TRBJ2-5, with D uncertain. Germline lookup yields CDR1 SGHTA and CDR2 FQGNSA. The V and J ends lost 10 bases and 5 bases respectively, with 17 bases between them. This CDR3 has 13 amino acids.

The chain joins TRBV30 to TRBJ2-7; the match to TRBD2 covers 9 bases. From germline, CDR1 is GTSNPN and CDR2 SVGIG (reference sequence). The length of the CDR3 is 15 residues. V lost 5 bases, J lost 7 bases, and 15 bases stayed unmatched. CDR3 nucleotide sequence: TGTGCCTGGCTCAGGGTAGCGGGGGCCGGGGGGGAGCAGTACTTC. Its protein is CAWLRVAGAGGEQYF.

This clone showed up just a few times. The rearrangement links TRBV1 to TRBJ2-7; no DNA check was done on the table's D call, TRBD2. TRBV1 is listed as a pseudogene. The CDR3 is made up of 15 amino acids. CDR3 residues: CTSSPRRRGRGEQYF. The CDR3 coding sequence is TGCACCAGCAGCCCTCGGAGGCGGGGGCGAGGAGAGCAGTACTTC.

The chain combines TRBV20-1 with TRBJ2-3; D is undetermined. CDR1 and CDR2 (germline): DFQATT, SNEGSKA (reference sequence). V gave up 4 bases and J gave up 6 bases, with 5 bases separating them. The CDR3 extends over 10 amino acids. Here the CDR3 DNA reads TGCAGTGCTAAGTGGGATACGCAGTATTTT. Residues: CSAKWDTQYF.

J is TRBJ1-2 and V is TRBV7-9; D call uncertain. CDR3 length: 14 residues. The V end lost 5 bases, the J end lost 8 bases, and 18 bases lay between the germline ends. CDR1 SEHNR and CDR2 FQNEAQ come from the germline V gene (reference sequence). The CDR3 coding sequence is TGTGCCAGCAGCCCCATTGCGGGATACCAGGGCTACACCTTC. Protein: CASSPIAGYQGYTF.

Worth noting for this clone: The sample carries other DNA sequences with the same CDR3. V usage is TRBV27 and J usage is TRBJ2-7; D possibly corresponds to TRBD1 (6 bases). V was pared by 3 bases and J by 3 bases, with 9 bases between. This CDR3 is built from 13 residues. In germline, CDR1 is MNHEY, CDR2 SMNVEV (reference sequence). The CDR3 sequence: CASSLNRDYEQYF. CDR3 nucleotides: TGTGCCAGCAGTTTGAACAGGGACTACGAGCAGTACTTC.

This clone was found once. V and J are TRBV15 and TRBJ2-5; D gene unclear. CDR3 size: 15 residues. Germline V gives CDR1 LNHNV, CDR2 YYDKDF (reference sequence). Trimming stripped 1 base from V and 5 bases from J, with 14 bases between. The CDR3 nucleotides read TGTGCCACCAGCAGAGTGAGCCTTCTCGGGGAGACCCAGTACTTC. Translation: CATSRVSLLGETQYF.

By frequency in the sample, this clone is medium-sized (0.01 to 0.1%). The gene calls are TRBV6-6 and TRBJ2-1; D is possibly TRBD2 (5 bases). Trimming left V 2 bases short and J 3 bases short, with 5 bases between. Germline V CDR1 and CDR2: MNHNY, SVGAGI (reference sequence). The CDR3 sequence is 13 residues long. The CDR3 loop is CASSYRDYNEQFF. For the CDR3, the DNA is TGTGCCAGCAGTTACCGGGACTACAATGAGCAGTTCTTC.

The sample holds a few counts of this clone. The chain combines TRBV11-2 with TRBJ2-1; TRBD2 might be the D (6 bases). V lost 1 base and J lost 3, with 10 bases in between. The CDR3 has 15 residues. Germline-derived CDR1 and CDR2 are SGHAT and FQNNGV. The DNA for the CDR3 is TGTGCCAGCAGCTTAGTAGGGACTTTCTACAATGAGCAGTTCTTC. Amino acids: CASSLVGTFYNEQFF.

This clone showed up just a few times. This sequence joins TRBV2 and TRBJ1-3, with D tentatively TRBD1 (6 bases). V lost 4 bases and J lost 4, with 8 bases in between. The CDR3 contains 13 residues. Germline-derived CDR1 and CDR2 are SNHLY and FYNNEI. In DNA, the CDR3 is TGTGCCAGCAGTGTAGACAGGGGAAACACCATATATTTT. Its protein product is CASSVDRGNTIYF.

The rearrangement joins TRBV29-1 to TRBJ2-7, with D possibly being TRBD2 (6 bases). CDR3 length: 13 residues. Trimming took off 7 bases at V and 5 bases at J, with 18 bases between the two ends. Germline values: CDR1 SQVTM, CDR2 ANQGSEA. CDR3 sequence reads: CSAAGRNTDEQYF. The CDR3 region has the DNA TGCAGCGCCGCGGGACGCAACACTGACGAGCAGTACTTC.

The chain links TRBV18 to TRBJ1-2; 7 positions agree with TRBD1. With V trimmed by 4 bases and J by 8 bases, 10 bases remained unmatched. CDR1 KGHSH and CDR2 LQKENI come from the germline V gene. The CDR3 consists of 14 residues. CDR3 residues: CASSQSRDSGGYTF. The CDR3 region has the DNA TGTGCCAGCTCACAATCCCGGGACAGTGGGGGCTACACCTTC.